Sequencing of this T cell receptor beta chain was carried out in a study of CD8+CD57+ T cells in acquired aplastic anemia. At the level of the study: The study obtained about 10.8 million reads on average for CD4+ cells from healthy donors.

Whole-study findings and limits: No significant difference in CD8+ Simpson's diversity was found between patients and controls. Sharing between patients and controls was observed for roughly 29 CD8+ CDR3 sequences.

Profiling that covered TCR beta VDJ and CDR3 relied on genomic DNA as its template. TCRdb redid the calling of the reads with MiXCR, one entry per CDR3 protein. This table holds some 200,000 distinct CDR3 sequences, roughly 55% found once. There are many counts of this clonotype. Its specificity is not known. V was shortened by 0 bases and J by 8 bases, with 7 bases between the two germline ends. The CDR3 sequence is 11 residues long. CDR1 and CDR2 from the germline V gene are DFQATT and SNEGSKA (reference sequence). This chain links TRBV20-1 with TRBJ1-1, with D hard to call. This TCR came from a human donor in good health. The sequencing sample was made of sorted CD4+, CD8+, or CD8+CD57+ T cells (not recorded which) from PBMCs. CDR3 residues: CSARDNYEAFF. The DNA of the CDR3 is TGCAGTGCTAGAGATAACTACGAAGCTTTCTTT.